This paragraph reports one TCR beta chain. As originally analysed: For nucleated cells, counts were estimated from reference gene primer amplification. Data came from immunoSEQ multiplex PCR; TCRdb stores just in-frame clones and leaves some out. Clone size and the V and J calls come from that table; the DNA yielded D and trimming. This table holds about 300,000 clones, 65% to 90% found once. This specimen belongs to a study of blood T cell repertoires in COVID-19. Per the germline V gene, CDR1 is LGHDT and CDR2 is YNNKEL (reference sequence). Trimming pared 1 base from V and 1 base from J, leaving 10 bases between. This CDR3 region has 15 residues. Recovered Cohort 3 donors showed two negative PCRs, clearance, or symptom resolution.

Sequencing input: PBMCs or T cells enriched from blood (not recorded which). The source is a man aged 30-40 years who had recovered from COVID-19. J is TRBJ1-1 and V is TRBV3-1 (or the pseudogene TRBV3-2), with D perhaps matching TRBD1 (5 bases). This CDR3 reads CASSQVRGRNTEAFF. The CDR3 DNA sequence: TGTGCCAGCAGCCAAGTAAGGGGCCGGAACACTGAAGCTTTCTTT.